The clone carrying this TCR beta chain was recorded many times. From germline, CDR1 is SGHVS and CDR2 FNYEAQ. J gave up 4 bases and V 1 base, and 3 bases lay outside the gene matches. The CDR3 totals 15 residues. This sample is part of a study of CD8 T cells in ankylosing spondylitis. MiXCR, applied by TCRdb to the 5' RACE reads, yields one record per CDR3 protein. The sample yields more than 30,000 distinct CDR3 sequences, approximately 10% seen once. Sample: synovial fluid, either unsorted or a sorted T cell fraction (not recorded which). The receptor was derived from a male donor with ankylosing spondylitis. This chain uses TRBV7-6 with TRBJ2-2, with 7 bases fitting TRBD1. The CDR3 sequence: CASSLGTGSTGELFF. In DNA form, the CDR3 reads TGTGCCAGCAGCTTAGGGACAGGCAGCACCGGGGAGCTGTTTTTT.